This T cell receptor (beta chain) is drawn from a study of blood T cell repertoires in COVID-19. CDR1 is MNHEY and CDR2 is SVGAGI in the germline V gene. V lost 6 bases to trimming and J lost 3 bases; unmatched junction nucleotides: 5. This CDR3 contains 13 residues. This table comes from immunoSEQ multiplex PCR, and its TCRdb copy is limited to in-frame clones, with some not included. The data contain about 220,000 clones, 70% to 85% of them singletons. The source of this sequence is a woman in her fifties or sixties who had recovered from COVID-19. Input material: PBMCs or T cells enriched from blood (not recorded which). The genes are TRBV6-5 and TRBJ2-7, with 7 bases lining up with TRBD1. The CDR3 loop reads CASRAGGRYEQYF. CDR3 coding DNA: TGTGCCAGCAGGGCAGGGGGTCGCTACGAGCAGTACTTC.